This passage covers 28 T cell receptor beta chains from one sample sequenced in a study of shared clonotypes between healthy human individuals. TCRdb's table, derived via immunoSEQ multiplex PCR, lists solely in-frame clones and lacks some. Of roughly 300,000 clones detected, more than 60% appear once; the ten largest clones hold roughly 10%. Material for sequencing was memory CD4+ T cells sorted from blood. Regarding subset: CD45RA-negative fraction. The receptors were sampled from a man aged 30-40 years in good health.

The chain is built from TRBV28 and TRBJ1-1; D is uncertain. V was pared by 6 bases and J by 1 base, with 9 bases between. From germline, CDR1 is MDHEN and CDR2 SYDVKM. The CDR3 runs to 13 residues. CDR3 DNA sequence: TGTGCCAGCAGGGCGGGGAAGAACACTGAAGCTTTCTTT. It yields the protein CASRAGKNTEAFF.

The genes are TRBV11-2 and TRBJ2-5; D possibly corresponds to TRBD2 (6 bases). This CDR3 contains 17 residues. Per the germline V gene, CDR1 is SGHAT and CDR2 is FQNNGV. V dropped 1 base and J dropped 5 bases, with 20 bases sitting between them. In nucleotides, the CDR3 is TGTGCCAGCAGCTTAGGAATTTCCTTGACTAGTTGGGAGACCCAGTACTTC. Translated: CASSLGISLTSWETQYF.

V gene TRBV10-2 combines with J gene TRBJ1-1; 8 bases are shared with TRBD1. V lost 6 bases to trimming and J lost 10 bases; unmatched junction nucleotides: 19. Germline CDR1 is WSHSY and CDR2 is SAAADI. CDR3 length equals 16 residues. DNA of the CDR3: TGCGCCAGCAGCGGCAGGGGGCTTCCTATGATTGAGGGAGCTTTCTTT. Amino acids: CASSGRGLPMIEGAFF.

The rearrangement uses TRBV7-9 and TRBJ2-3; D is uncertain. The CDR3 is 19 amino acids. CDR1 and CDR2 (germline): SEHNR, FQNEAQ (reference sequence). Trimming pared 5 bases from V and 0 bases from J, leaving 24 bases between. The CDR3 DNA reads as TGTGCCAGCAGCCCGATAGATAACGCCTGGATCCCGAGCACAGATACGCAGTATTTT. Residues: CASSPIDNAWIPSTDTQYF.

The CDR3 sequence: CASSPHPGGNQPQHF. The CDR3 bases are TGTGCCAGCTCACCGCACCCAGGAGGCAATCAGCCCCAGCATTTT. This chain connects TRBV18 to TRBJ1-5; no clear D gene. The length of the CDR3 is 15 residues. The germline CDR1 and CDR2 sequences are KGHSH and LQKENI. Trimming pared 3 bases from V and 2 bases from J, leaving 11 bases between.

This clone was counted many times. V and J are TRBV2 and TRBJ1-1; TRBD1 is a possible D gene (5 bases). CDR1 is SNHLY and CDR2 is FYNNEI in the germline V gene. Trimming removed 7 bases at V and 4 bases at J, with 13 bases between. CDR3 length: 13 amino acids. CDR3 bases: TGTGCCAGCATGGCAGGGAGAGGCACTGAAGCTTTCTTT. It is translated as CASMAGRGTEAFF.

Ten or more counts support this clone. The genes are TRBV2 and TRBJ1-1; D is ambiguous. The CDR3 length is 13 residues. CDR1 is SNHLY and CDR2 is FYNNEI in the germline V gene. The V end lost 2 bases, the J end lost 8 bases, and 12 bases lay between the germline ends. The CDR3 here is CASSEYRQTEAFF. The CDR3 DNA reads TGTGCCAGCAGTGAATACCGGCAGACCGAAGCTTTCTTT.

This clone turned up a few times. The chain uses TRBV18 and TRBJ2-2; 9 nucleotides agree with TRBD1. The CDR3 contains 16 residues. V was clipped by 3 bases and J by 3 bases; unmatched bases: 5. CDR1 is KGHSH and CDR2 is LQKENI in the germline V gene. CDR3 nucleotide sequence: TGTGCCAGCTCACCTACAGGGGGCTGGGACACCGGGGAGCTGTTTTTT. It codes for CASSPTGGWDTGELFF.

The genes are TRBV5-1 and TRBJ2-1; TRBD2 matches 8 bases. The CDR3 extends over 14 amino acids. The J segment lost 10 bases and the V segment lost 5 bases, leaving 11 bases of the junction unmatched. Germline CDR1 and CDR2: SGHRS and YFSETQ. As DNA, the CDR3 is TGCGCCAGCAGTTCAATAAGCGGGAGTTTGGAGCAGTTCTTC. Residues: CASSSISGSLEQFF.

The chain is built from TRBV25-1 and TRBJ1-4; a weak D match, TRBD1 (5 bases). CDR1 is MGHDK, CDR2 SYGVNS, per germline. The CDR3 runs 15 residues. Trimming left V 4 bases short and J 10 bases short, with 19 bases between. Here the CDR3 DNA reads TGTGCCAGCAGTGGAACCCGATCAGGGAGCGGAAAACTGTTTTTT. Protein: CASSGTRSGSGKLFF. Together with reference TRBV25-1 and TRBJ1-4, the CDR3 gives the full variable domain: EADIYQTPRYLVIGTGKKITLECSQTMGHDKMYWYQQDPGMELHLIHYSYGVNSTEKGDLSSESTVSRIRTEHFPLTLESARPSHTSQYLCASSGTRSGSGKLFFGSGTQLSVL.

CDR3 protein: CASSSTRQGLDTQYF. The CDR3 bases are TGCGCCAGCAGCTCGACGAGACAGGGGTTGGATACGCAGTATTTT. V usage is TRBV5-1 and J usage is TRBJ2-3, with 8 bases matching TRBD1. V lost 3 bases, J lost 6 bases, and 9 bases stayed unmatched. Germline V CDR1 and CDR2: SGHRS, YFSETQ. The CDR3 loop spans 15 amino acids.

This clone occurred a few times. The genes are TRBV29-1 and TRBJ2-3, with 9 positions matching TRBD2. CDR1 SQVTM and CDR2 ANQGSEA come from the germline V gene. With V trimmed by 4 bases and J by 6 bases, 5 bases remained unmatched. The CDR3 length is 13 residues. The CDR3 loop reads CSVAPSGMDTQYF. CDR3 sequence (DNA): TGCAGCGTTGCCCCTAGCGGGATGGATACGCAGTATTTT.

The genes are TRBV7-2 and TRBJ2-1; D not certain. V lost 6 bases and J 9 bases, leaving 15 bases between the germline ends. The CDR3 is 13 amino acids. The germline V gene encodes CDR1 SGHTA and CDR2 FQGNSA. DNA for the CDR3: TGTGCCAGCAGTCTCCTTCTAGGAGCTGAGCAGTTCTTC. The encoded protein is CASSLLLGAEQFF. Full variable domain (missing parts from reference TRBV7-2 and TRBJ2-1): GAGVSQSPSNKVTEKGKDVELRCDPISGHTALYWYRQSLGQGLEFLIYFQGNSAPDKSGLPSDRFSAERTGGSVSTLTIQRTQQEDSAVYLCASSLLLGAEQFFGPGTRLTVL.

V and J are TRBV5-1 and TRBJ2-5, with 12 bases that match TRBD2. In germline, CDR1 is SGHRS, CDR2 YFSETQ. The V segment lost 6 bases and the J segment 4 bases; nucleotides outside the gene matches: 10. The CDR3 totals 16 residues. This CDR3 reads CASNLDLAGGAETQYF. The CDR3 DNA follows: TGCGCCAGCAACCTAGACCTAGCGGGAGGGGCAGAGACCCAGTACTTC.

The chain joins TRBV5-6 to TRBJ2-5; D is possibly TRBD1 (6 bases). The CDR3 contains 15 residues. Germline CDR1 and CDR2: SGHDT and YYEEEE. With 1 base removed from V and 4 bases from J, the gap between germline ends came to 14 bases. The CDR3 coding sequence is TGTGCCAGCAGCTTGTTGGGCAGGGGTCCAGAGACCCAGTACTTC. It specifies CASSLLGRGPETQYF.

V is TRBV20-1 and J is TRBJ2-7; D gene unclear. Germline CDR1 reads DFQATT; CDR2 reads SNEGSKA (reference sequence). The germline V and J ends were trimmed by 1 base and 7 bases, with 8 bases remaining between them. This CDR3 has 11 amino acids. The CDR3 DNA reads TGCAGTGCTAGAGTGGTAGAGGAGCAGTACTTC. It yields the protein CSARVVEEQYF.

The rearrangement links TRBV30 to TRBJ2-7, with D tentatively TRBD1 (6 bases). Germline loops: CDR1 GTSNPN, CDR2 SVGIG (reference sequence). V shed 1 base and J shed 6 bases, with 16 bases lying between them. This CDR3 spans 14 amino acids. CDR3 in DNA: TGTGCCTGGAGTGAAGGGGGACCCTCCCCCGAGCAGTACTTC. As protein: CAWSEGGPSPEQYF.

This clone was detected a few times. This chain links TRBV2 with TRBJ1-2, with 9 bases lining up with TRBD1. This CDR3 comprises 15 residues. Germline CDR1 reads SNHLY; CDR2 reads FYNNEI. V lost 0 bases, J lost 8 bases, and 7 bases stayed unmatched. This chain's CDR3 is CASSEAGQGDGGYTF. As DNA, the CDR3 is TGTGCCAGCAGTGAAGCGGGACAGGGAGATGGAGGCTACACCTTC.

The chain links TRBV5-6 to TRBJ2-5, with TRBD1 identical over 11 bases. The V gene end was trimmed by 2 bases and the J gene end by 5 bases; junction bases not matched to a gene: 8. The length of the CDR3 is 16 residues. Germline lookup yields CDR1 SGHDT and CDR2 YYEEEE. The CDR3 coding sequence is TGTGCCAGCAGCTTTGCCAGGAGGGACAGGGGGGAGACCCAGTACTTC. Translation gives CASSFARRDRGETQYF.

The chain is built from TRBV7-9 and TRBJ1-5; 8 bases fit TRBD1. Losses at the gene ends were 5 bases for V and 2 bases for J; bases not matched to a gene: 8. The germline V gene encodes CDR1 SEHNR and CDR2 FQNEAQ (reference sequence). CDR3 length equals 16 residues. The CDR3 DNA reads as TGTGCCAGCAGCACGGCCGGGACAGGAGGCAATCAGCCCCAGCATTTT. Translation gives CASSTAGTGGNQPQHF.

The chain employs TRBV7-2 and TRBJ1-5; D is unresolved. The CDR3 runs 15 residues. Trimming cost V 1 base and J 1 base, with 8 bases left between them. Germline lookup yields CDR1 SGHTA and CDR2 FQGNSA. CDR3 region: CASSLGGNSNQPQHF. CDR3 DNA sequence: TGTGCCAGCAGCTTAGGGGGAAACAGCAATCAGCCCCAGCATTTT.

V usage is TRBV18 and J usage is TRBJ2-1; weak D call: TRBD2 (6 bases). Germline V gene data show CDR1 as KGHSH and CDR2 as LQKENI. V was cut by 3 bases and J by 2 bases, with 17 bases left in between. This CDR3 is built from 17 residues. The CDR3 region has the DNA TGTGCCAGCTCACCCCCCCCGGGACTTACCCCCTACAATGAGCAGTTCTTC. Amino acid sequence: CASSPPPGLTPYNEQFF.

The V and J genes are TRBV7-8 and TRBJ2-7, with D tentatively TRBD1 (6 bases). CDR1 and CDR2 (germline): SGHVS, FQNEAQ. The CDR3 length is 15 residues. Between the trimmed V and J ends, which lost 1 base and 6 bases, there was a span of 16 bases. The CDR3 DNA is TGTGCCAGCAGCTTAGATCGGGACAAAGGACTCGAGCAGTACTTC. Its translation is CASSLDRDKGLEQYF.

This clone was observed a few times. The J gene is TRBJ2-3, the V gene TRBV5-4; a weak D match, TRBD1 (5 bases). Germline lookup yields CDR1 SGHNT and CDR2 YYREEE (reference sequence). This CDR3 spans 17 amino acids. V dropped 1 base and J dropped 4 bases, with 19 bases sitting between them. CDR3 bases: TGTGCCAGCAGCTTGATCGTCGGGTCCCAGGGTTCAGATACGCAGTATTTT. Translating it yields CASSLIVGSQGSDTQYF.

The chain employs TRBV11-2 and TRBJ2-7; possible D gene TRBD2, 6 bases. CDR3 length equals 18 residues. The V and J ends lost 0 bases and 0 bases respectively, with 18 bases between them. Germline lookup yields CDR1 SGHAT and CDR2 FQNNGV. The CDR3 protein is CASSLDQGGRESSYEQYF. CDR3 nucleotide sequence: TGTGCCAGCAGCTTAGATCAGGGTGGACGGGAGAGCTCCTACGAGCAGTACTTC. The complete variable domain, with remaining parts taken from reference TRBV11-2 and TRBJ2-7, reads EAGVAQSPRYKIIEKRQSVAFWCNPISGHATLYWYQQILGQGPKLLIQFQNNGVVDDSQLPKDRFSAERLKGVDSTLKIQPAKLEDSAVYLCASSLDQGGRESSYEQYFGPGTRLTVT.

This clone was recorded at least ten times. The chain has TRBV28 and TRBJ2-7, with TRBD1 matching over 7 bases. Germline V gives CDR1 MDHEN, CDR2 SYDVKM. J gave up 2 bases and V 5 bases, and 9 bases lay outside the gene matches. This CDR3 is built from 15 residues. Written as DNA, the CDR3 is TGTGCCAGCAGTCTAACCTCGACAGGGACCTACGAGCAGTACTTC. Residues: CASSLTSTGTYEQYF.

The V call is TRBV7-9, the J call TRBJ2-7; 11 bases map to TRBD2. The V segment lost 4 bases and the J segment 13 bases; nucleotides outside the gene matches: 6. CDR1 SEHNR and CDR2 FQNEAQ come from the germline V gene (reference sequence). The CDR3 has 12 residues. CDR3 sequence reads: CASSSLAGEFYF. The CDR3 DNA sequence: TGTGCCAGCAGCTCACTAGCGGGAGAGTTTTACTTC. Drawing the rest from reference TRBV7-9 and TRBJ2-7, the complete variable domain is DTGVSQNPRHKITKRGQNVTFRCDPISEHNRLYWYRQTLGQGPEFLTYFQNEAQLEKSRLLSDRFSAERPKGSFSTLEIQRTEQGDSAMYLCASSSLAGEFYFGPGTRLTVT.

The chain joins TRBV6-1 to TRBJ2-1; unclear D gene. Germline-derived CDR1 and CDR2 are MNHNS and SASEGT. V was cut by 8 bases and J by 0 bases, with 11 bases left in between. This CDR3 spans 14 amino acids. CDR3 amino acids: CASQSQISYNEQFF. The CDR3 DNA is TGTGCCAGCCAGAGCCAGATCTCCTACAATGAGCAGTTCTTC.